A selection of T cell receptor beta chains follows, all from one sample in a study of memory CD8 T cells in hepatitis C reinfection. TCRdb keeps only in-frame clones here, not all; method: immunoSEQ multiplex PCR. The top ten clones hold approximately 1% of a sample with 45,000 to 65,000 clones, just under 90% of them seen once. The specimen sequenced was naive CD8+ T cells sorted from blood. The receptors were sampled from a man between 18 and 29 years old with hepatitis C virus infection. Each CDR3 is given with its conserved first and last residue. The D gene is left open where the match is weak. The size entry is marked missing in some rows and otherwise reads once, few, many or a size class.

>-|-|TRBV7-2|TRBJ2-3
TGTGCCAGCAGCTTAAGGGCGGGGCAGGGTTCGCCAGATACGCAGTATTTT
CASSLRAGQGSPDTQYF
>-|-|TRBV2|TRBJ1-2
TGTGCCAGCAATGGGGACACTTTCAGGGACAATGGCTACACCTTC
CASNGDTFRDNGYTF
>-|TRBD2|TRBV9|TRBJ2-5
TGTGCCAGCAGCGGGGGGACTAGCGGGGGGGAGACCCAGTACTTC
CASSGGTSGGETQYF
>-|-|TRBV2|TRBJ1-4
TGTGCCAGCGGAAGCAGGGGTGGAGAAAAACTGTTTTTT
CASGSRGGEKLFF
>-|-|TRBV6-6|TRBJ2-7
TGTGCCAGCAGCGACCGGGCAAGAGGGTTCCACGAGCAGTACTTC
CASSDRARGFHEQYF
>-|TRBD2|TRBV11-2|TRBJ2-1
TGTGCCAGCAGCTCCCCTAGTGGGCGGGGGGCCTACAATGAGCAGTTCTTC
CASSSPSGRGAYNEQFF
>-|TRBD1|TRBV6-1|TRBJ1-2
TGTGCCAGCAGTGAGCGCGGGGGGACAGGGGTAGACGGCTACACCTTC
CASSERGGTGVDGYTF
>-|-|TRBV11-1|TRBJ1-2
TGTGCCAGCAGCCTTGACAGATCCTATGGCTACACCTTC
CASSLDRSYGYTF
>-|TRBD1|TRBV4-3|TRBJ2-1
TGCGCCAGCAGCCATATAGACAGGGAACTATCCTACAATGAGCAGTTCTTC
CASSHIDRELSYNEQFF
>-|-|TRBV11-1|TRBJ2-1
TGTGCCAGCAGCTTAACCGGGACACATACGATCAATGAGCAGTTCTTC
CASSLTGTHTINEQFF
>once|-|TRBV28|TRBJ2-7
TGTGCCAGCAATCTCTTAGCCCACGAGCAGTACTTC
CASNLLAHEQYF
>-|TRBD1|TRBV5-4|TRBJ2-1
TGTGCCAGCAGCGCACAGGGGAGCTCCTACAATGAGCAGTTCTTC
CASSAQGSSYNEQFF
>-|-|TRBV27|TRBJ1-1
TGTGCCAGCAGTTTAAGTTCCAGAAGGAACACTGAAGCTTTCTTT
CASSLSSRRNTEAFF
>-|TRBD2|TRBV19|TRBJ2-1
TGTGCCAGTAGCGCGGGGGGGTACGGGGAGCAGTTCTTC
CASSAGGYGEQFF
>-|TRBD2|TRBV7-9|TRBJ2-1
TGTGCCAGCAGCCCCGGGACTAGCGGGTTAAGCTCCTACAATGAGCAGTTCTTC
CASSPGTSGLSSYNEQFF
>few|-|TRBV6-5|TRBJ2-3
TGTGCCAGCAGTTACAGGGGAGATACGCAGTATTTT
CASSYRGDTQYF
>-|-|TRBV19|TRBJ2-1
TGTGCCAGTAGTATAGACGGCGGGGACTCCTACAATGAGCAGTTCTTC
CASSIDGGDSYNEQFF
>-|-|TRBV2|TRBJ1-5
TGTGCCAGCAGTGGTGGACAGCGCAATCAGCCCCAGCATTTT
CASSGGQRNQPQHF
>-|-|TRBV20-1|TRBJ2-1
TGCAGTGCGACGGAGGAGAATGAGCAGTTCTTC
CSATEENEQFF
>-|-|TRBV6-6|TRBJ1-2
TGTGCCAGCAGTTACTCTCAAGACAGCTTCTTCTATGGCTACACCTTC
CASSYSQDSFFYGYTF
>-|-|TRBV6-5|TRBJ2-7
TGTGCCAGCAGTTACTCGAGGGGGTCCTACGAGCAGTACTTC
CASSYSRGSYEQYF
>-|TRBD2|TRBV5-1|TRBJ2-1
TGCGCCAGCAGCTTGGGGCTAGCGGCGGTTGGGGAGCAGTTCTTC
CASSLGLAAVGEQFF
>-|TRBD2|TRBV7-2|TRBJ2-3
TGTGCCAGCAGCCCCCTGGCGGGGGGCGTTTCTAGCACAGATACGCAGTATTTT
CASSPLAGGVSSTDTQYF
>-|TRBD1|TRBV7-8|TRBJ1-2
TGTGCCAGCAGCTCCTTGGCGACAGGGATCCCGGATGGCTACACCTTC
CASSSLATGIPDGYTF
>-|-|TRBV2|TRBJ1-4
TGTGCCAGCAATGGAGCAACTAATGAAAAACTGTTTTTT
CASNGATNEKLFF
>-|TRBD2|TRBV7-9|TRBJ2-3
TGTGCCAGCAGCCCCCGCTTAGCGGGAACTTCAGCAGATACGCAGTATTTT
CASSPRLAGTSADTQYF
>-|-|TRBV7-9|TRBJ2-1
TGTGCCAGCAGCGCCGAAGTACTGAGCTCCTACAATGAGCAGTTCTTC
CASSAEVLSSYNEQFF
>-|TRBD1|TRBV6-6|TRBJ2-1
TGTGCCAGCAGCCCCAGGGGGACTGAGCAGTTCTTC
CASSPRGTEQFF
>-|TRBD1|TRBV9|TRBJ2-5
TGTGCCAGCAGCGTAGATCGGGACAGGCAAGAGACCCAGTACTTC
CASSVDRDRQETQYF
>-|-|TRBV7-9|TRBJ1-5
TGTGCCAGCAGCTTCGGGGCGGGGAGTTATAGCAATCAGCCCCAGCATTTT
CASSFGAGSYSNQPQHF
>-|-|TRBV29-1|TRBJ2-1
TGCAGCGTTGAAGAAGGAGGGGGGGATGAGCAGTTCTTC
CSVEEGGGDEQFF
>-|-|TRBV6-5|TRBJ1-1
TGTGCCAGCAGTTACGGTATAGAGACTGAAGCTTTCTTT
CASSYGIETEAFF
>-|-|TRBV2|TRBJ2-7
TGTGCCAGCAGTCCCGAAGCGGCCGAGCAGTACTTC
CASSPEAAEQYF
>once|-|TRBV19|TRBJ1-4
TGTGCCAGTAGTTCCTACGAAACAGGGAGTGAAAAACTGTTTTTT
CASSSYETGSEKLFF
>-|-|TRBV7-2|TRBJ2-3
TGTGCCAGCAGCTCGACAAATACAGATACGCAGTATTTT
CASSSTNTDTQYF
>once|TRBD2|TRBV4-1|TRBJ2-1
TGCGCCAGCAGCCCACTAGCGGGAGGGAACAATGAGCAGTTCTTC
CASSPLAGGNNEQFF
>-|TRBD1|TRBV14|TRBJ2-7
TGTGCCAGCAGCCAACGGGACAGGCCCCTTTCCTACGAGCAGTACTTC
CASSQRDRPLSYEQYF
>-|TRBD2|TRBV4-1|TRBJ2-1
TGCGCCAGCAGCCAGGAAGTAGCGGGGAGCTCCTACAATGAGCAGTTCTTC
CASSQEVAGSSYNEQFF
>-|-|TRBV27|TRBJ1-2
TGTGCCAGCAGTCCCTCCGGACTGACCTTCTATGGCTACACCTTC
CASSPSGLTFYGYTF
>-|TRBD2|TRBV27|TRBJ2-3
TGTGCCAGCAGTTTATCGGGCCCCGGGACTACCTCGGATACGCAGTATTTT
CASSLSGPGTTSDTQYF
>-|TRBD1|TRBV29-1|TRBJ1-5
TGCAGCGTTGGGACAGGCGATCAGCCCCAGCATTTT
CSVGTGDQPQHF
>-|-|TRBV4-1|TRBJ2-1
TGCGCCAGCAGCATCGATATAGGGGCCAATAGTGAGCAGTTCTTC
CASSIDIGANSEQFF
>few|TRBD1|TRBV7-9|TRBJ1-4
TGTGCCAGCAGCTTAGGGACAGGGGGCACTGAAAAACTGTTTTTT
CASSLGTGGTEKLFF
>-|TRBD2|TRBV5-4|TRBJ2-2
TGTGCCAGCAGCTTTGGACTAGCTCCGACCGGGGAGCTGTTTTTT
CASSFGLAPTGELFF
>-|-|TRBV4-1|TRBJ1-3
TGCGCCAGCAGCCAAGCTGACAGCGTGAGAAACACCATATATTTT
CASSQADSVRNTIYF
>-|-|TRBV4-2|TRBJ2-7
TGTGCCAGCAGCCAAGATCTTGTCGGCCAGACTATTTCCTACGAGCAGTACTTC
CASSQDLVGQTISYEQYF
>-|-|TRBV14|TRBJ2-2
TGTGCCAGCAGCCAAGGGGCTGCCGGGGAGCTGTTTTTT
CASSQGAAGELFF
>few|TRBD2|TRBV29-1|TRBJ2-1
TGCAGCGTGGCTAGCGGGACCAATGAGCAGTTCTTC
CSVASGTNEQFF
>once|-|TRBV11-2|TRBJ2-2
TGTGCCAGCAGCGGGGGGACAGCGAACACCGGGGAGCTGTTTTTT
CASSGGTANTGELFF
>-|TRBD1|TRBV6-1|TRBJ2-7
TGTGCCAGCAGTGAAGCCGGGACAGCGACCTACGAGCAGTACTTC
CASSEAGTATYEQYF
>-|-|TRBV9|TRBJ2-5
TGTGCCAGCAGCTCCGGAGAACTACAAGAGACCCAGTACTTC
CASSSGELQETQYF
>-|TRBD1|TRBV15|TRBJ2-1
TGTGCCACCAGCAGAGGATGGGGACAGTACAATGAGCAGTTCTTC
CATSRGWGQYNEQFF
>-|-|TRBV7-9|TRBJ1-5
TGTGCCAGCAGCTCCGCCGGGACTGCTAATCAGCCCCAGCATTTT
CASSSAGTANQPQHF
>-|-|TRBV7-2|TRBJ2-7
TGTGCCAGCAGCTTAGGGAACGGGTGGAATAACGAGCAGTACTTC
CASSLGNGWNNEQYF
>-|TRBD1|TRBV25-1|TRBJ2-7
TGTGCCAGCAGTGATCGTCATACAGGGGGCGAGCAGTACTTC
CASSDRHTGGEQYF
>once|-|TRBV27|TRBJ2-7
TGTGCCAGCAGTTGGGAGCGGAGCTCCTACGAGCAGTACTTC
CASSWERSSYEQYF
>few|-|TRBV5-4|TRBJ1-2
TGTGCCAGCAACGTACAGGGTTCCGGCTATGGCTACACCTTC
CASNVQGSGYGYTF